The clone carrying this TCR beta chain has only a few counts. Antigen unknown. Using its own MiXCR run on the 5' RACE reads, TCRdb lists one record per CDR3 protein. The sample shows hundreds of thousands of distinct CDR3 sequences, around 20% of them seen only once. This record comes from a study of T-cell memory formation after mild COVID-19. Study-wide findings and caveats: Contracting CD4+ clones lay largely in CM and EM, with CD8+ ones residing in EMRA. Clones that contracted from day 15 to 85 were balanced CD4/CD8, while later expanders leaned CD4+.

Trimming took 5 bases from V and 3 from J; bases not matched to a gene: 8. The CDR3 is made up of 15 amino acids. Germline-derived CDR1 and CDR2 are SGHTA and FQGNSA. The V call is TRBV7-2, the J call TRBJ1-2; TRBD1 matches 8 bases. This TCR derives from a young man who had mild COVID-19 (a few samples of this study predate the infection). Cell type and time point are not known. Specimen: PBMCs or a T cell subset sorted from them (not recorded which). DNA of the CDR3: TGTGCCAGCAGCCCGAGGGGACAGGAGGACTATGGCTACACCTTC. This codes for CASSPRGQEDYGYTF. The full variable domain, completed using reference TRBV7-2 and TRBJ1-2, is GAGVSQSPSNKVTEKGKDVELRCDPISGHTALYWYRQSLGQGLEFLIYFQGNSAPDKSGLPSDRFSAERTGGSVSTLTIQRTQQEDSAVYLCASSPRGQEDYGYTFGSGTRLTVV.